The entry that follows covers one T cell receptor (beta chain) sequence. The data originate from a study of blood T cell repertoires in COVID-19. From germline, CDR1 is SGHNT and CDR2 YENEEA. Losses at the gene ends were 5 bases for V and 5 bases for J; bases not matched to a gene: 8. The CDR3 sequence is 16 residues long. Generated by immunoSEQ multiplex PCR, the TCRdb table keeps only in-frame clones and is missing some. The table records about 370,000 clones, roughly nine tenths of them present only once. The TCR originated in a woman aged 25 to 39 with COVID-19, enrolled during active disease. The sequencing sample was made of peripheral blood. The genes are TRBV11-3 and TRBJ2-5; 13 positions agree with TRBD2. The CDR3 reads CASSDRLAGGRETQYF. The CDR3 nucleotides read TGTGCCAGCAGCGACAGACTAGCGGGGGGTCGCGAGACCCAGTACTTC.